The 32 T cell receptor beta chains listed next were all sequenced from one sample in a study of T cells after yellow fever vaccination. TCRdb itself ran the 5' RACE reads through MiXCR, one entry per CDR3 protein. The table has about 350,000 distinct CDR3 sequences, over 4% seen once; the top ten hold roughly 25%. Specimen: PBMCs, collected 5 days after the yellow fever booster vaccination. The receptors derive from a man aged 18 to 35 who received the YFV17D yellow fever vaccine.

This clonotype has only a few counts. The V call is TRBV6-2 or TRBV6-3, the J call TRBJ2-7, with TRBD2 as a possible D gene (6 bases). The V end was cut by 0 bases, the J end by 0 bases, with 12 bases between. Germline V gene lookup returns CDR1 MNHEY and CDR2 SVGEGT. The CDR3 is made up of 16 amino acids. CDR3 region: CASSYSGSGNSYEQYF. The CDR3 nucleotides read TGTGCCAGCAGTTACTCGGGTAGCGGAAACTCCTACGAGCAGTACTTC.

The CDR3, as DNA: TGCAGCGTTGGGGGGGACAGGGGTGACGAGCAGTACTTC. It codes for CSVGGDRGDEQYF. This chain connects TRBV29-1 to TRBJ2-7; 10 bases line up with TRBD1. This CDR3 contains 13 residues. Germline V gene data show CDR1 as SQVTM and CDR2 as ANQGSEA. The V segment lost 4 bases and the J segment 5 bases; nucleotides outside the gene matches: 5.

This clonotype was observed a few times. This rearrangement joins TRBV7-9 to TRBJ1-3; the D is unclear. Germline V lookup: CDR1 SEHNR, CDR2 FQNEAQ (reference sequence). The CDR3 totals 15 residues. Trimming took off 0 bases at V and 8 bases at J, with 14 bases between the two ends. DNA for the CDR3: TGTGCCAGCAGCTTAGCTGGGCGTCTGGAACACACCATATATTTT. It encodes CASSLAGRLEHTIYF.

Ten or more counts support this clonotype. V and J are TRBV3-1 and TRBJ1-2; D may be TRBD1 (6 bases). Germline CDR1 reads LGHDT; CDR2 reads YNNKEL (reference sequence). This CDR3 has 15 residues. V was cut by 2 bases and J by 8 bases, with 18 bases left in between. The CDR3 sequence is CASSQTGTSPGGYTF. DNA for the CDR3: TGTGCCAGCAGCCAAACAGGGACCAGTCCGGGAGGCTACACCTTC.

V usage is TRBV27 and J usage is TRBJ1-2; no clear D. The CDR3 loop spans 15 amino acids. V shed 3 bases and J shed 4 bases, with 15 bases lying between them. Germline CDR1 reads MNHEY; CDR2 reads SMNVEV (reference sequence). CDR3 amino acids: CASSFSISSAYGYTF. CDR3 nucleotide sequence: TGTGCCAGCAGTTTCTCTATCTCTTCCGCCTATGGCTACACCTTC.

The CDR3 region has the DNA TGTGCCATCAGGTTGTGGGACGACGGTAACTATGGCTACACCTTC. Translating gives CAIRLWDDGNYGYTF. V gene TRBV10-3 combines with J gene TRBJ1-2; possible D gene TRBD1, 5 bases. The CDR3 covers 15 residues. In germline, CDR1 is ENHRY, CDR2 SYGVKD. The V and J ends lost 6 bases and 1 base respectively, with 15 bases between them.

The chain links TRBV7-2 to TRBJ1-5; D is undetermined. The V gene's germline CDR1 is SGHTA and CDR2 FQGNSA. V lost 1 base to trimming and J lost 11 bases, with 9 bases between them. The CDR3 extends over 12 amino acids. Here the CDR3 DNA reads TGTGCCAGCAGCTTAGGCCAGCCGGCCCAGCATTTT. Translated: CASSLGQPAQHF.

This clonotype showed up just a few times. The gene calls are TRBV20-1 and TRBJ2-4; D is possibly TRBD1 (5 bases). This CDR3 has 13 amino acids. Trimming removed 5 bases at V and 2 bases at J, with 10 bases between. The V gene's germline CDR1 is DFQATT and CDR2 SNEGSKA (reference sequence). CDR3 coding DNA: TGCAGTGCTCCAGGGTATTCCAAAAACATTCAGTACTTC. This sequence encodes CSAPGYSKNIQYF.

This chain connects TRBV7-9 to TRBJ1-2, with 10 bases matching TRBD1. Per germline, CDR1 SEHNR and CDR2 FQNEAQ (reference sequence). The CDR3 contains 15 residues. V dropped 6 bases and J dropped 7; count of bases not matched to a gene: 11. CDR3 bases: TGTGCCAGCAGGCCTACGACAGGGGGCGGCTCTGGCTACACCTTC. This sequence encodes CASRPTTGGGSGYTF.

This clonotype was observed many times. This rearrangement joins TRBV6-5 to TRBJ1-2, with 8 bases fitting TRBD1. The CDR3 consists of 17 residues. V shed 2 bases, J shed 1 base, and the junction held 9 bases outside the gene matches. The germline CDR1 and CDR2 sequences are MNHEY and SVGAGI. The CDR3 DNA reads TGTGCCAGCAGTTACACGGGGGGACAGGCGATTAACTATGGCTACACCTTC. It translates to CASSYTGGQAINYGYTF.

This clonotype came up a few times. The rearrangement joins TRBV6-5 to TRBJ2-7, with 8 bases fitting TRBD1. V was pared by 6 bases and J by 0 bases, with 4 bases of the junction left unmatched. CDR3 size: 14 residues. Germline V gene sequence: CDR1 MNHEY, CDR2 SVGAGI. The CDR3 nucleotides read TGTGCCAGCAGGAGGACAGGGCCCTCCTACGAGCAGTACTTC. This encodes CASRRTGPSYEQYF.

This clonotype has just a few counts. V gene TRBV6-2 or TRBV6-3 combines with J gene TRBJ1-6, with a weak D call TRBD1 (5 bases). The CDR3 is 13 residues long. Germline V lookup: CDR1 MNHEY, CDR2 SVGEGT. Trimming removed 7 bases at V and 7 bases at J, with 11 bases between. This CDR3 reads CASTDRQNSPLHF. The CDR3, as DNA: TGTGCCAGCACCGATAGACAGAATTCACCCCTCCACTTT.

The genes are TRBV5-1 and TRBJ2-3; 8 bases match TRBD2. V gave up 7 bases and J gave up 6 bases; unmatched junction bases: 7. Germline-derived CDR1 and CDR2 are SGHRS and YFSETQ. This CDR3 has 13 amino acids. For the CDR3, the DNA is TGCGCCAGCCGACCGGGACTAGAGGATACGCAGTATTTT. Residues: CASRPGLEDTQYF.

This rearrangement joins TRBV7-9 to TRBJ2-7, with D possibly TRBD1 on 6 matching bases. The CDR3 spans 15 residues. V lost 4 bases and J lost 0, with 13 bases in between. Per the germline V gene, CDR1 is SEHNR and CDR2 is FQNEAQ (reference sequence). The CDR3 spells CASSWGQGSSYEQYF. The CDR3 DNA reads as TGTGCCAGCAGCTGGGGGCAGGGGAGCTCCTACGAGCAGTACTTC.

This clonotype has a count of ten or more. The J gene is TRBJ2-5, the V gene TRBV20-1; D not certain. Looked up from germline, CDR1 is DFQATT and CDR2 is SNEGSKA (reference sequence). The CDR3 covers 11 residues. Trimming removed 0 bases at V and 7 bases at J, with 6 bases between. The CDR3 DNA follows: TGCAGTGCTAGAGAAAGAAGGACCCAGTACTTC. It specifies CSARERRTQYF.

In nucleotides, the CDR3 is TGTGCCAGCAGTGAAGGGGAGAGGGTACAGCATTTT. Its protein product is CASSEGERVQHF. The chain has TRBV6-1 and TRBJ1-5; D is unresolved. The germline CDR1 and CDR2 sequences are MNHNS and SASEGT. This CDR3 is 12 amino acids long. Trimming removed 1 base at V and 13 bases at J, with 11 bases between.

In this sample, this clonotype turned up a few times. This sequence joins TRBV29-1 and TRBJ2-2; D is unclear. The V gene lost 5 bases and the J gene lost 1 base, with 5 bases spanning the gap. CDR3 length equals 12 residues. The germline V gene has CDR1 SQVTM and CDR2 ANQGSEA. CDR3 amino acids: CSVPENTGELFF. The CDR3 bases are TGCAGCGTTCCAGAGAACACCGGGGAGCTGTTTTTT.

This clonotype was counted ten times or more. V gene TRBV6-6 combines with J gene TRBJ1-2, with D possibly matching TRBD1 (5 bases). Per germline, CDR1 MNHNY and CDR2 SVGAGI (reference sequence). V lost 6 bases to trimming and J lost 5 bases, with 16 bases between them. The CDR3 is made up of 14 amino acids. CDR3 bases: TGTGCCAGCAGGTCCGGGACTGAGAAATATGGCTACACCTTC. The encoded protein is CASRSGTEKYGYTF.

The CDR3 is CASSDFGPDTQYF. Written as DNA, the CDR3 is TGTGCCAGCAGTGATTTCGGTCCAGATACGCAGTATTTT. The rearrangement uses TRBV7-2 and TRBJ2-3; D remains unclear. The CDR3 covers 13 residues. V was pared by 6 bases and J by 4 bases, with 11 bases between. Per germline, CDR1 SGHTA and CDR2 FQGNSA.

There are a few counts of this clonotype. V and J are TRBV5-6 and TRBJ2-3; 7 bases line up with TRBD2. The junction had 2 bases not matched to a gene; V was cut back by 7 bases and J by 0 bases. Germline CDR1 reads SGHDT; CDR2 reads YYEEEE. CDR3 length: 13 residues. The CDR3: CASGGGSTDTQYF. In DNA, the CDR3 is TGTGCCAGCGGGGGGGGGAGCACAGATACGCAGTATTTT.

The rearrangement links TRBV24-1 to TRBJ1-1, with a tentative D call TRBD1 (5 bases). Germline lookup yields CDR1 KGHDR and CDR2 SFDVKD. Deletions cut 9 bases from V and 4 bases from J, with 14 bases between. The CDR3 spans 13 residues. CDR3 residues: CATSIGGGTEAFF. The CDR3 DNA is TGTGCCACCTCCATAGGTGGGGGCACTGAAGCTTTCTTT.

At least ten counts were recorded for this clonotype. V gene TRBV7-9 combines with J gene TRBJ1-4; D is unclear. This CDR3 has 13 amino acids. Per the germline V gene, CDR1 is SEHNR and CDR2 is FQNEAQ (reference sequence). V lost 2 bases and J lost 13, with 14 bases in between. The CDR3, as DNA: TGTGCCAGCAGCTTATCGCTGACACATGGACTGTTTTTT. Translation: CASSLSLTHGLFF.

This clonotype has a handful of counts. This chain joins TRBV19 and TRBJ1-1, with D unclear. Germline lookup yields CDR1 LNHDA and CDR2 SQIVND (reference sequence). With 6 bases removed from V and 4 bases from J, the gap between germline ends came to 9 bases. This CDR3 region has 12 residues. As DNA, the CDR3 is TGTGCCAGTAGCCAGAAGGGCACTGAAGCTTTCTTT. This sequence encodes CASSQKGTEAFF.

The chain links TRBV7-9 to TRBJ1-1; D call uncertain. The CDR3 totals 13 residues. CDR1 is SEHNR and CDR2 is FQNEAQ in the germline V gene (reference sequence). V lost 5 bases and J 1 base, leaving 8 bases between the germline ends. CDR3: CASSNRENTEAFF. CDR3 nucleotides: TGTGCCAGCAGCAACAGAGAGAACACTGAAGCTTTCTTT.

V gene TRBV5-1 combines with J gene TRBJ1-5; 9 nucleotides match TRBD1. Germline CDR1 is SGHRS and CDR2 is YFSETQ. The CDR3 has 16 residues. Unmatched junction bases numbered 7, after V lost 0 bases and J lost 6 bases. CDR3 bases: TGCGCCAGCAGCTTGGTACCGGGACAGGGAGGTCAGCCCCAGCATTTT. Translated: CASSLVPGQGGQPQHF.

The genes are TRBV29-1 and TRBJ1-1; D not certain. The CDR3 sequence is 13 residues long. Germline loops: CDR1 SQVTM, CDR2 ANQGSEA. V shed 3 bases and J shed 5 bases, with 13 bases lying between them. The CDR3 nucleotides are TGCAGCGTTGAGGAGGGAATCTTAACTGAAGCTTTCTTT. Translated, it gives CSVEEGILTEAFF.

This clonotype was counted many times. V and J are TRBV29-1 and TRBJ2-5, with 10 bases lining up with TRBD2. CDR3 length: 15 residues. Germline values: CDR1 SQVTM, CDR2 ANQGSEA. With 0 bases clipped from V and 4 bases from J, the junction kept 5 bases outside the gene matches. Here the CDR3 DNA reads TGCAGCGTTGAAGAGGCCCTAGCGGGGGTAGAGACCCAGTACTTC. Amino acids: CSVEEALAGVETQYF. Supplemented by reference TRBV29-1 and TRBJ2-5, the full variable domain reads SAVISQKPSRDICQRGTSLTIQCQVDSQVTMMFWYRQQPGQSLTLIATANQGSEATYESGFVIDKFPISRPNLTFSTLTVSNMSPEDSSIYLCSVEEALAGVETQYFGPGTRLLVL.

The sample holds a few counts of this clonotype. The rearrangement links TRBV4-1 to TRBJ1-2; D is possibly TRBD1 (6 bases). Germline V gene data show CDR1 as MGHRA and CDR2 as YSYEKL. Trimming removed 1 base at V and 5 bases at J, with 8 bases between. The CDR3 loop spans 13 amino acids. DNA for the CDR3: TGCGCCAGCAGCCAAGGGACAGTTTATGGCTACACCTTC. This sequence encodes CASSQGTVYGYTF.

At least ten counts were recorded for this clonotype. The rearrangement joins TRBV5-1 to TRBJ1-4, with 9 bases identical to TRBD1. J lost 10 bases, V lost 0 bases, and 7 bases had no gene match. The CDR3 consists of 15 residues. Looked up from germline, CDR1 is SGHRS and CDR2 is YFSETQ. Written as DNA, the CDR3 is TGCGCCAGCAGCTTGGCCTATGGACAGGGGTCAAAACTGTTTTTT. Encoded protein: CASSLAYGQGSKLFF.

This clonotype was recorded many times. This chain connects TRBV5-1 to TRBJ2-1; D remains unclear. Trimming cost V 4 bases and J 8 bases, with 16 bases left between them. Germline V CDR1 and CDR2: SGHRS, YFSETQ. This CDR3 has 14 amino acids. CDR3 in DNA: TGCGCCAGCAGCGCGGCCGGGTCACCCGATGAGCAGTTCTTC. This encodes CASSAAGSPDEQFF.

This clonotype was seen more than once but under ten times. V is TRBV4-3 and J is TRBJ1-1; TRBD1 matches 8 bases. The V segment lost 2 bases and the J segment 3 bases; nucleotides outside the gene matches: 14. The CDR3 runs to 18 residues. Germline V lookup: CDR1 LGHNA, CDR2 YSLEER. The CDR3 spells CASSQSERPGGADTEAFF. CDR3 in DNA: TGCGCCAGCAGCCAATCCGAGAGACCAGGGGGCGCGGACACTGAAGCTTTCTTT.

The table lists this clonotype with many counts. This chain joins TRBV29-1 and TRBJ1-5; possibly TRBD1 for D (5 bases). The germline CDR1 and CDR2 sequences are SQVTM and ANQGSEA. This CDR3 region has 12 residues. V gave up 7 bases and J gave up 0 bases, with 7 bases separating them. CDR3 in DNA: TGCAGCGGGGGGGATAGCAATCAGCCCCAGCATTTT. Amino acids: CSGGDSNQPQHF.